The rows below give T cell receptor beta chains drawn from one sample of a study of monozygotic twins with inflammatory bowel disease. TCRdb derives one entry per CDR3 protein from the 5' RACE reads, leaving out DNA. This sample contains 350,000 to 500,000 distinct CDR3 sequences. The sequenced sample was blood. The receptors originated from a human donor with ulcerative colitis or Crohn's disease, or a healthy co-twin of an affected twin (not recorded which). Each CDR3 is given with its conserved first and last residue.

CDR3 protein,J gene,V gene
CASSDGSSGANVLTF,TRBJ2-6,TRBV5-1
CASSSRWANYGYTF,TRBJ1-2,TRBV5-1
CASSPRTEPWNTEAFF,TRBJ1-1,TRBV7-9
CSAGTSGKAYEQYF,TRBJ2-7,TRBV20-1
CASSATGSYEQYF,TRBJ2-7,TRBV9
CASSLGRGMSYNEQFF,TRBJ2-1,TRBV12-3/TRBV12-4
CASSLLAGGFYEQYF,TRBJ2-7,TRBV7-2
CASSSSHTYGYTF,TRBJ1-2,TRBV12-3/TRBV12-4
CASSLKGVALKGDTGELFF,TRBJ2-2,TRBV7-6
CSAGQLSGYTF,TRBJ1-2,TRBV29-1
CASSTGFYGYTF,TRBJ1-2,TRBV7-2
CASSPGGGNTIYF,TRBJ1-3,TRBV18
CATSRDRSMWGNSGNTIYF,TRBJ1-3,TRBV15
CASSAETGSLSNQPQHF,TRBJ1-5,TRBV12-3/TRBV12-4
CASSPGSARNEQFF,TRBJ2-1,TRBV7-3
CASSMSVPDEAFF,TRBJ1-1,TRBV19
CASELLAGGTGELFF,TRBJ2-2,TRBV2
CASSQDRTVSYEQYF,TRBJ2-7,TRBV4-3
CASSLNRGLNYGYTF,TRBJ1-2,TRBV7-2
CASSEGTGGSNQPQHF,TRBJ1-5,TRBV5-1
CASSQDGGWGGYTGELFF,TRBJ2-2,TRBV4-3
CASRATRGRNIQYF,TRBJ2-4,TRBV6-1
CASSFSGNRATYEQYF,TRBJ2-7,TRBV27
CASSVFGGSGNTIYF,TRBJ1-3,TRBV9
CASSRRTGNYEQYF,TRBJ2-7,TRBV3-1
CASSLGLAGDEQFF,TRBJ2-1,TRBV7-2
CASSLWDRGETQYF,TRBJ2-5,TRBV5-6
CASSQGTSGVSEQFF,TRBJ2-1,TRBV4-2
CASSEMGSGANVLTF,TRBJ2-6,TRBV25-1
CASNPGDREAFF,TRBJ1-1,TRBV6-1
CASSMIPGQGAMNTGELFF,TRBJ2-2,TRBV4-1
CASSLFVVQGEAFF,TRBJ1-1,TRBV5-5
CASSDSSSPRNYGYTF,TRBJ1-2,TRBV6-1
CASSFRQGSPGANVLTF,TRBJ2-6,TRBV7-9
CASSQGNPLYGYTF,TRBJ1-2,TRBV3-1
CASSLQRTSETQYF,TRBJ2-5,TRBV5-5
CASSLTSGPITPYGYTF,TRBJ1-2,TRBV27
CASTPVGGFNYGYTF,TRBJ1-2,TRBV19